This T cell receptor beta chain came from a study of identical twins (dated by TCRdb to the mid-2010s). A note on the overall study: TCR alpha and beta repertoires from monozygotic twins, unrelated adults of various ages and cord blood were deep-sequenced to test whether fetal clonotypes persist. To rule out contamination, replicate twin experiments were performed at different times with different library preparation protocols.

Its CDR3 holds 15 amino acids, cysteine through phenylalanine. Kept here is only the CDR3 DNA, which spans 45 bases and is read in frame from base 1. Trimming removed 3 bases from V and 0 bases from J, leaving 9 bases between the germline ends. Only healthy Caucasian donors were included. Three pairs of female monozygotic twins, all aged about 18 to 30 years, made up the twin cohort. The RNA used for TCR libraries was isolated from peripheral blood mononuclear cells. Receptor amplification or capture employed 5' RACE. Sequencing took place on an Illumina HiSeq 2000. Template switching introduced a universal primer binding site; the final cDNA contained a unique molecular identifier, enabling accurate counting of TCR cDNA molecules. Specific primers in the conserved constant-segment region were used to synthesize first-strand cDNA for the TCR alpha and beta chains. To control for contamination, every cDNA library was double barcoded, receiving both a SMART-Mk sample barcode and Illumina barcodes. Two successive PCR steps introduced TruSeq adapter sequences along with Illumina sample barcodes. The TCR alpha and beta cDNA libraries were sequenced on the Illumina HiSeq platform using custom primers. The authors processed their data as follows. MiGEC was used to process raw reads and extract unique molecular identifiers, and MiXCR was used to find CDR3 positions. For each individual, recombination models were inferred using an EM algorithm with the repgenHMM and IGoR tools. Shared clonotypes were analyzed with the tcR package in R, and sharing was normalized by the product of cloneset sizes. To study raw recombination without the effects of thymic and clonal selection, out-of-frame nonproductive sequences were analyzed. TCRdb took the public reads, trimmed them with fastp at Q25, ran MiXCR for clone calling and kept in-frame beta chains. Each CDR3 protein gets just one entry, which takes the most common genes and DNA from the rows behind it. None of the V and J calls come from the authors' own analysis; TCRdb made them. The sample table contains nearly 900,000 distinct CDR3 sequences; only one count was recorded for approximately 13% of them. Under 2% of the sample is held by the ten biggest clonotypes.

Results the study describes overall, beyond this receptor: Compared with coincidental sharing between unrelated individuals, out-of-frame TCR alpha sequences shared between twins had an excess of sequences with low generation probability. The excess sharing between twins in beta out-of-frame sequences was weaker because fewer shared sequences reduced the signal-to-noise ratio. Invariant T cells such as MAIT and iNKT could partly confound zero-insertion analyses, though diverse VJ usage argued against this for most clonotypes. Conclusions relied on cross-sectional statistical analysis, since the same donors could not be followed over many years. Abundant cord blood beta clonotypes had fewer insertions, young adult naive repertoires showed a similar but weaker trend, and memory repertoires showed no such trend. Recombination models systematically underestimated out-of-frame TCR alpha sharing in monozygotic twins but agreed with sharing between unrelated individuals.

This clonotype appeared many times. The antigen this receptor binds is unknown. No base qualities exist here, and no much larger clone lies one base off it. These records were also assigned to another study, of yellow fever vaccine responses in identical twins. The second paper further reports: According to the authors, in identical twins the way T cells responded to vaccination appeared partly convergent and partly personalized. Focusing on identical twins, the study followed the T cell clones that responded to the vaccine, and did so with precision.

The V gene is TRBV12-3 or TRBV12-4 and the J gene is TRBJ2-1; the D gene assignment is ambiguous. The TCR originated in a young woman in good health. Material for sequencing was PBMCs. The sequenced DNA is TGTGCCAGCAGTTTCCCGCGAAGCTCCTACAATGAGCAGTTCTTC. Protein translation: CASSFPRSSYNEQFF.